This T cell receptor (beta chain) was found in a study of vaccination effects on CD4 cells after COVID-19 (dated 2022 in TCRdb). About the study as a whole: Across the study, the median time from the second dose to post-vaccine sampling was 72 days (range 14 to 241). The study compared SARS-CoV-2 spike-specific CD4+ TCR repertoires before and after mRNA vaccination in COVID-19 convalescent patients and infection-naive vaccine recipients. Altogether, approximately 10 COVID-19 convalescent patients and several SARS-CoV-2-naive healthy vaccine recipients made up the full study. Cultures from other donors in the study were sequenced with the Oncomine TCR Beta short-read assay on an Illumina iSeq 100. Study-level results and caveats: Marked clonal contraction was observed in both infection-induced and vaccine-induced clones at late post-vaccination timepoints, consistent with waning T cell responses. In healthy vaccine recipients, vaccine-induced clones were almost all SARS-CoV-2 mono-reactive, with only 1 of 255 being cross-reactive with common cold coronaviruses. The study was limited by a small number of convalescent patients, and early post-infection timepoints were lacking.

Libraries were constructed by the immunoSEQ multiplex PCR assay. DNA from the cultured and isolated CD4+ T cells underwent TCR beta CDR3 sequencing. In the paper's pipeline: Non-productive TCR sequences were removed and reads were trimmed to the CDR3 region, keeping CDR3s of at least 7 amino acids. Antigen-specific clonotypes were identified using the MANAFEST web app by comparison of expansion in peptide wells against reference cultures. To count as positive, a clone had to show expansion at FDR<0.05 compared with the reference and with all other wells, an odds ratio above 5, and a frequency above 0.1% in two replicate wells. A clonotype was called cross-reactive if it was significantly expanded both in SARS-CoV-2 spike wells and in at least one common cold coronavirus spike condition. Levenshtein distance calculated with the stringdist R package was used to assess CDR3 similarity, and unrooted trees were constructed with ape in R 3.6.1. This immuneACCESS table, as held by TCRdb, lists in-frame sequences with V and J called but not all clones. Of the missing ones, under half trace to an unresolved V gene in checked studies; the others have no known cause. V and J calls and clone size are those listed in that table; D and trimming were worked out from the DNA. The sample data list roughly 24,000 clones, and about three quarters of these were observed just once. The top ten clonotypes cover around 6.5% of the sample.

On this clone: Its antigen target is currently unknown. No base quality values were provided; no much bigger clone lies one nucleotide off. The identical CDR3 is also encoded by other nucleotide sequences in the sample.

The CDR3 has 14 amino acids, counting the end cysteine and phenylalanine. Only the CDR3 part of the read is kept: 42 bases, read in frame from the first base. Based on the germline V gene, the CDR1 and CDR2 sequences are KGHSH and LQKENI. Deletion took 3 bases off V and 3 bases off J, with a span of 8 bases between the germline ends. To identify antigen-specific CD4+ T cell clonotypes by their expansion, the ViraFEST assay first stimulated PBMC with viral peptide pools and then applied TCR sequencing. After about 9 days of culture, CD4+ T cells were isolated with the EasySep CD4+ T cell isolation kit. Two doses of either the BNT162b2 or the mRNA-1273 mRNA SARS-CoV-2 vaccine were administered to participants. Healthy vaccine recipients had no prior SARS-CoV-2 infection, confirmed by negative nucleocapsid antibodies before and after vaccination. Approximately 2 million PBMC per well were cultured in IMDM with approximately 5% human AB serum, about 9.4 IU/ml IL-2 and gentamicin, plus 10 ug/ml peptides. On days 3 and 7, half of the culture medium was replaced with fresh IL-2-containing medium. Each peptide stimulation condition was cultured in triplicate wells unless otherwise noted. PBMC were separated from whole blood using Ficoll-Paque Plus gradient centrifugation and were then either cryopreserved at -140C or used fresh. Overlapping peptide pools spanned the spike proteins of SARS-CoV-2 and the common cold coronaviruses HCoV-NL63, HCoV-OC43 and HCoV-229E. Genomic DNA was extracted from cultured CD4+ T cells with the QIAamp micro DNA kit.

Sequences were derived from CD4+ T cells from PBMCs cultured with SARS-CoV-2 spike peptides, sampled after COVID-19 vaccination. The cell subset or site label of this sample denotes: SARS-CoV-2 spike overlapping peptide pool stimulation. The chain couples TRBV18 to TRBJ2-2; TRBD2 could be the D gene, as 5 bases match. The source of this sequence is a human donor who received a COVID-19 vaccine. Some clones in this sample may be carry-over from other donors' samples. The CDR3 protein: CASSPRADTGELFF. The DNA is TGTGCCAGCTCACCCCGAGCGGACACCGGGGAGCTGTTTTTT.